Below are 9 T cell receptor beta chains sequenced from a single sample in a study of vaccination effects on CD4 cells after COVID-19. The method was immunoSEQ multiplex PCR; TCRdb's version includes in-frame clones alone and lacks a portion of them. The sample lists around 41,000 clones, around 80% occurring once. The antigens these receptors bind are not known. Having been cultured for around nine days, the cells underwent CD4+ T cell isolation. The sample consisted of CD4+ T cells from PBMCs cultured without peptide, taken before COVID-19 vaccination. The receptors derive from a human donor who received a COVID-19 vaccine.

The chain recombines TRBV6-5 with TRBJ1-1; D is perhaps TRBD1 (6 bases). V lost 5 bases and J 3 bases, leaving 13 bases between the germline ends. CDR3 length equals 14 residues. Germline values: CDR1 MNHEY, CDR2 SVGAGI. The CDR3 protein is CASSIQGWDTEAFF. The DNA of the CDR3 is TGTGCCAGCAGTATACAGGGTTGGGACACTGAAGCTTTCTTT.

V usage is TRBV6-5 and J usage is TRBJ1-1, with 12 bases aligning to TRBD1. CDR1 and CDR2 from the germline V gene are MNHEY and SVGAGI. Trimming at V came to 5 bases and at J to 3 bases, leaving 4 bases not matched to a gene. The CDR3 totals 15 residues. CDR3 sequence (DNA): TGTGCCAGCAGTACGGGACAGGGGGCGTACACTGAAGCTTTCTTT. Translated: CASSTGQGAYTEAFF.

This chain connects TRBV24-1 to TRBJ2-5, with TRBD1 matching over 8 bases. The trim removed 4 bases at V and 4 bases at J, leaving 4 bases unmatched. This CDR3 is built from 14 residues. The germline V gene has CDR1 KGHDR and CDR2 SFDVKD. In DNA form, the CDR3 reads TGTGCCACCAGTGACCCGACAGGGGCAGAGACCCAGTACTTC. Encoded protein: CATSDPTGAETQYF.

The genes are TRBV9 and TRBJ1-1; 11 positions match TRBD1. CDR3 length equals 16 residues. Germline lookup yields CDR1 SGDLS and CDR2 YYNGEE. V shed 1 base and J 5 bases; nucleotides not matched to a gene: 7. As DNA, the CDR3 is TGTGCCAGCAGCGTAAATATAGGGACAGGGGGGACTGAAGCTTTCTTT. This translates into CASSVNIGTGGTEAFF.

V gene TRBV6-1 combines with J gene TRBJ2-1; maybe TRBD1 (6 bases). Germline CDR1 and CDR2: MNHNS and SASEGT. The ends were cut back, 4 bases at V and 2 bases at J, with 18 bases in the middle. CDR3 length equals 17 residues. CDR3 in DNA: TGTGCCAGCAGTGGGCTGGGGGCAGGCCGTGCCTACAATGAGCAGTTCTTC. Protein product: CASSGLGAGRAYNEQFF.

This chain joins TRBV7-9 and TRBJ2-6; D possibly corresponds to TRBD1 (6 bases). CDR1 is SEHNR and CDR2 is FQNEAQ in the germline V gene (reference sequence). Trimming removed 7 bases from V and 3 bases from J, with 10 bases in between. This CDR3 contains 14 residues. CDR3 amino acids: CASTPGDGANVLTF. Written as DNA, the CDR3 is TGTGCCAGCACCCCAGGGGATGGGGCCAACGTCCTGACTTTC.

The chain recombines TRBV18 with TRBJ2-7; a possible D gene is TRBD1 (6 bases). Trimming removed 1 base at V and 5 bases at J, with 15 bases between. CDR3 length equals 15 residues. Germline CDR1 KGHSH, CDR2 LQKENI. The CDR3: CASSPLGTRGNEQYV. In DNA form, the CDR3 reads TGTGCCAGCTCACCACTCGGGACAAGAGGGAACGAGCAGTACGTC.

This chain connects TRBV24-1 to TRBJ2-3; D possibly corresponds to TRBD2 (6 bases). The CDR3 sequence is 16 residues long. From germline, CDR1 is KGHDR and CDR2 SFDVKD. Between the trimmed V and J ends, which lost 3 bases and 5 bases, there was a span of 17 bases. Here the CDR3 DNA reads TGTGCCACCAGTGATCCCTCCGGGGGTAGTAGAGATACGCAGTATTTT. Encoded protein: CATSDPSGGSRDTQYF.

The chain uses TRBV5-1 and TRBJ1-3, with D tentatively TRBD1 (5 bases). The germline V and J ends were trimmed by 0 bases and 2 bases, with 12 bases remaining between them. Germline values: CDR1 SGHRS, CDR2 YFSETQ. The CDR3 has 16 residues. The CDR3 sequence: CASSLGPGKAGNTIYF. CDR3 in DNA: TGCGCCAGCAGCTTGGGGCCAGGGAAGGCTGGAAACACCATATATTTT.